This TCR beta chain derives from a study of regulatory T cells in long-lasting Graves disease. Regarding the study as a whole: Rather than thyroid tissue, only peripheral blood underwent study.

A word on this clonotype: Its target is unknown.

Germline CDR1 and CDR2: SEHNR and FQNEAQ (reference sequence). V lost 4 bases and J lost 1, with 10 bases in between. This CDR3 is 14 amino acids long. Time point: newly diagnosed GD, antithyroid drugs for less than 3 months. RNA extracted from PBMCs served as the sequencing template. Through Arm-PCR of CDR3 regions and iRepertoire HTBI primers, TCR beta libraries were built. MiXCR, run by TCRdb on the multiplex PCR reads, gives a single entry per CDR3 protein. This table has roughly 530,000 distinct CDR3 sequences, about 15% appearing once. These data also featured in a second study, about T cells in Graves' hyperthyroidism and ophthalmopathy.

The clonotype was recovered from a middle-aged woman with Graves disease. The sequencing used peripheral blood mononuclear cells (PBMCs), collected at new diagnosis, from a patient treated with antithyroid drugs. The rearrangement uses TRBV7-9 and TRBJ1-1, with D hard to call. This CDR3 is CASSSRSGNTEAFF. As DNA, the CDR3 is TGTGCCAGCAGCTCCCGATCTGGGAACACTGAAGCTTTCTTT.